The 21 T cell receptor beta chains listed next were all sequenced from one sample in a study of T cell responses to AZD1222 COVID-19 vaccine. Measured with immunoSEQ multiplex PCR; TCRdb has only the in-frame clones, and not every one. In the table there are around 120,000 clones, under 90% of which are singletons. Sequenced here: peripheral blood, sampled on day 0 of AZD1222 vaccination. These receptors all come from an adult in good health.

This rearrangement joins TRBV19 to TRBJ2-7, with no clear D. V was pared by 4 bases and J by 2 bases, with 15 bases between. The CDR3 spans 15 residues. Per the germline V gene, CDR1 is LNHDA and CDR2 is SQIVND (reference sequence). CDR3 sequence (DNA): TGTGCCAGTAGTAGTTCATCCTTCATAACCTACGAGCAGTACTTC. Translating gives CASSSSSFITYEQYF.

This chain uses TRBV29-1 with TRBJ1-1; unclear D gene. Germline assignment: CDR1 SQVTM and CDR2 ANQGSEA. There are 12 residues in the CDR3. The V and J ends lost 4 bases and 0 bases respectively, with 6 bases between them. The CDR3 bases are TGCAGCGTTGTGGGCATGAACACTGAAGCTTTCTTT. Translation: CSVVGMNTEAFF. The variable domain in full, with the rest retrieved from reference TRBV29-1 and TRBJ1-1, is SAVISQKPSRDICQRGTSLTIQCQVDSQVTMMFWYRQQPGQSLTLIATANQGSEATYESGFVIDKFPISRPNLTFSTLTVSNMSPEDSSIYLCSVVGMNTEAFFGQGTRLTVV.

The chain uses TRBV18 and TRBJ1-1, with D unresolved. The CDR3 sequence is 12 residues long. V lost 4 bases and J lost 6, with 9 bases in between. Per the germline V gene, CDR1 is KGHSH and CDR2 is LQKENI. CDR3 nucleotides: TGTGCCAGCTCACGATTGACCCCTGAAGCTTTCTTT. Amino acids: CASSRLTPEAFF.

The J gene is TRBJ1-2, the V gene TRBV5-6; 7 nucleotides align to TRBD1. From germline, CDR1 is SGHDT and CDR2 YYEEEE. The ends lost 6 bases at V and 7 bases at J; junction bases unmatched: 6. This CDR3 contains 12 residues. The DNA for the CDR3 is TGTGCCAGCACAAGGGGGCGCGGTGGCTACACCTTC. Its protein is CASTRGRGGYTF. The whole variable domain, filled in from reference TRBV5-6 and TRBJ1-2, reads DAGVTQSPTHLIKTRGQQVTLRCSPKSGHDTVSWYQQALGQGPQFIFQYYEEEERQRGNFPDRFSGHQFPNYSSELNVNALLLGDSALYLCASTRGRGGYTFGSGTRLTVV.

The chain uses TRBV3-1 (or the pseudogene TRBV3-2) and TRBJ2-7; no definite D call. CDR3 length equals 13 residues. Per germline, CDR1 LGHDT and CDR2 YNNKEL (reference sequence). The V and J ends lost 1 base and 0 bases respectively, with 4 bases between them. The CDR3 loop reads CASSQGFSYEQYF. CDR3 in DNA: TGTGCCAGCAGCCAAGGCTTCTCCTACGAGCAGTACTTC.

J is TRBJ2-1 and V is TRBV5-1, with D uncertain. This CDR3 contains 13 residues. V gave up 0 bases and J gave up 5 bases, with 6 bases separating them. Germline lookup yields CDR1 SGHRS and CDR2 YFSETQ. Written as DNA, the CDR3 is TGCGCCAGCAGCTTGGGGGCGAACAATGAGCAGTTCTTC. This sequence encodes CASSLGANNEQFF. The whole variable domain, filled in from reference TRBV5-1 and TRBJ2-1, reads KAGVTQTPRYLIKTRGQQVTLSCSPISGHRSVSWYQQTPGQGLQFLFEYFSETQRNKGNFPGRFSGRQFSNSRSEMNVSTLELGDSALYLCASSLGANNEQFFGPGTRLTVL.

The chain recombines TRBV21-1 with TRBJ2-5; the table's D call of TRBD2 was not tested on the DNA. TRBV21-1 counts as a pseudogene. This CDR3 is built from 18 residues. The CDR3 DNA follows: TGTGCCAGCAGCACACCTATCTTCGGGGGGCGGGAAATAGAGACCCAGTACTTC. Residues: CASSTPIFGGREIETQYF.

This clone was seen once. The chain employs TRBV19 and TRBJ2-1, with a weak D call TRBD2 (7 bases). The germline V gene has CDR1 LNHDA and CDR2 SQIVND (reference sequence). The CDR3 consists of 13 residues. V shed 3 bases and J shed 7 bases, with 10 bases lying between them. DNA for the CDR3: TGTGCCAGTAGTATGCGGGGGCTAAATGAGCAGTTCTTC. Translated, it gives CASSMRGLNEQFF. Full variable domain (outside the CDR3, taken from reference TRBV19 and TRBJ2-1): DGGITQSPKYLFRKEGQNVTLSCEQNLNHDAMYWYRQDPGQGLRLIYYSQIVNDFQKGDIAEGYSVSREKKESFPLTVTSAQKNPTAFYLCASSMRGLNEQFFGPGTRLTVL.

This rearrangement joins TRBV7-8 to TRBJ1-4, with 8 bases that match TRBD1. The CDR3 covers 15 residues. Germline V gives CDR1 SGHVS, CDR2 FQNEAQ. J lost 8 bases, V lost 3 bases, and 8 bases had no gene match. CDR3 sequence (DNA): TGTGCCAGCAGCTTGGGACAGGTGGGACGGGAAAAACTGTTTTTT. Translation gives CASSLGQVGREKLFF.

CDR3 protein: CASTRGDTEAFF. DNA for the CDR3: TGTGCCAGCACTCGCGGGGACACTGAAGCTTTCTTT. The chain combines TRBV5-4 with TRBJ1-1; D unclear. V was shortened by 6 bases and J by 3 bases, with 9 bases between the two germline ends. This CDR3 is 12 amino acids long. Per germline, CDR1 SGHNT and CDR2 YYREEE (reference sequence). The variable domain in full, with the rest retrieved from reference TRBV5-4 and TRBJ1-1, is ETGVTQSPTHLIKTRGQQVTLRCSSQSGHNTVSWYQQALGQGPQFIFQYYREEENGRGNFPPRFSGLQFPNYSSELNVNALELDDSALYLCASTRGDTEAFFGQGTRLTVV.

For the CDR3, the DNA is TGTGCCAGCTCTGACGAAGGTAGCGGGTACACAGATACGCAGTATTTT. It specifies CASSDEGSGYTDTQYF. The chain employs TRBV6-4 and TRBJ2-3; 7 nucleotides agree with TRBD2. CDR3 length: 16 amino acids. After removal of 8 bases from V and 2 bases from J, the junction contained 13 bases not matched to a gene. Germline loops: CDR1 MRHNA, CDR2 SNTAGT.

CDR3 sequence reads: CASSASGTYNSPLHF. CDR3 sequence (DNA): TGTGCCAGCAGCGCATCCGGGACCTATAATTCACCCCTCCACTTT. The chain links TRBV7-2 to TRBJ1-6; D call uncertain. V was cut by 5 bases and J by 2 bases, with 10 bases left in between. This CDR3 is 15 amino acids long. Looked up from germline, CDR1 is SGHTA and CDR2 is FQGNSA.

CDR3 DNA: TGTGCCACCAGCCCCGACGGAGGACTAGCGGCCAATGAGCAGTTCTTC. Translating it yields CATSPDGGLAANEQFF. The chain employs TRBV15 and TRBJ2-1, with 10 bases matching TRBD2. This CDR3 spans 16 amino acids. Germline V CDR1 and CDR2: LNHNV, YYDKDF (reference sequence). V lost 5 bases to trimming and J lost 6 bases; unmatched junction nucleotides: 10.

The gene calls are TRBV12-3 or TRBV12-4 and TRBJ1-3; D is uncertain. This CDR3 spans 12 amino acids. V lost 5 bases and J 6 bases, leaving 8 bases between the germline ends. The CDR3 sequence is CASSLSENTIYF. The DNA of the CDR3 is TGTGCCAGCAGTCTCTCGGAAAACACCATATATTTT.

The chain employs TRBV28 and TRBJ1-5; the D is unclear. Germline V gives CDR1 MDHEN, CDR2 SYDVKM. This CDR3 comprises 12 residues. With 1 base removed from V and 7 bases from J, the gap between germline ends came to 5 bases. The CDR3 is CASSLLEQPQHF. The CDR3 region has the DNA TGTGCCAGCAGTTTATTAGAACAGCCCCAGCATTTT.

This chain joins TRBV30 and TRBJ2-5; 7 nucleotides align to TRBD1. The CDR3 covers 12 residues. Unmatched junction bases numbered 0, after V lost 0 bases and J lost 5 bases. Per the germline V gene, CDR1 is GTSNPN and CDR2 is SVGIG (reference sequence). CDR3 DNA: TGTGCCTGGAGTGTACAGGGGGAGACCCAGTACTTC. This codes for CAWSVQGETQYF.

The CDR3 DNA is TGTGCCAGTAAGAGGGCTAGAGACAATGAGCAGTTCTTC. It yields the protein CASKRARDNEQFF. The chain employs TRBV19 and TRBJ2-1; weak D call: TRBD2 (5 bases). The CDR3 spans 13 residues. CDR1 and CDR2 from the germline V gene are LNHDA and SQIVND (reference sequence). V lost 7 bases, J lost 5 bases, and 12 bases lay in between.

The chain employs TRBV30 and TRBJ2-3, with 13 bases fitting TRBD2. The junction had 9 bases not matched to a gene; V was cut back by 3 bases and J by 3 bases. CDR3 length equals 17 residues. The germline V gene has CDR1 GTSNPN and CDR2 SVGIG (reference sequence). This CDR3 reads CAWSGTSGRGFTDTQYF. CDR3 sequence (DNA): TGTGCCTGGAGCGGAACTAGCGGGAGGGGGTTTACAGATACGCAGTATTTT.

The chain links TRBV12-3 or TRBV12-4 to TRBJ2-1, with TRBD2 as a possible D gene (6 bases). The V gene lost 6 bases and the J gene lost 5 bases, with 11 bases spanning the gap. The CDR3 sequence is 13 residues long. Written as DNA, the CDR3 is TGTGCCAGCAGAAATAGCGGTCACAATGAGCAGTTCTTC. It codes for CASRNSGHNEQFF.

This chain links TRBV27 with TRBJ1-5; 11 bases are shared with TRBD1. The CDR3 is 15 residues long. Germline V gene lookup returns CDR1 MNHEY and CDR2 SMNVEV (reference sequence). V shed 6 bases, J shed 4 bases, and the junction held 5 bases outside the gene matches. The CDR3 DNA reads TGTGCCAGCAGAGCCGGGACAGGGGGAAATCAGCCCCAGCATTTT. It yields the protein CASRAGTGGNQPQHF.

This clone came up once. The genes are TRBV10-1 and TRBJ1-3; D possibly corresponds to TRBD1 (6 bases). V lost 10 bases and J lost 4, with 14 bases in between. Germline V gene lookup returns CDR1 WNHNN and CDR2 SYGVQD (reference sequence). The CDR3 has 13 amino acids. CDR3 loop: CAIPPGTGNTIYF. As DNA, the CDR3 is TGCGCCATCCCCCCAGGGACAGGAAACACCATATATTTT.